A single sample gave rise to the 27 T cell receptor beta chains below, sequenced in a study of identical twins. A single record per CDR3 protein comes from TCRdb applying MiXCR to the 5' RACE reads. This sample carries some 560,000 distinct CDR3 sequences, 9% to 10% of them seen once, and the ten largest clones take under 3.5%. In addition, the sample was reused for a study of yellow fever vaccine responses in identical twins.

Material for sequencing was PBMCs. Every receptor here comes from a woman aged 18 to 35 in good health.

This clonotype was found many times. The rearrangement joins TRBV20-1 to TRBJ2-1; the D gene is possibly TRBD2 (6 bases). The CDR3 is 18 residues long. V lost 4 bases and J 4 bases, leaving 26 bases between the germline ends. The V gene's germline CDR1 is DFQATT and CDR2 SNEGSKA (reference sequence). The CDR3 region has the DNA TGCAGTGCTAATATTGTACAATTGGGTCCCCGGGGGTACAATGAGCAGTTCTTC. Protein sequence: CSANIVQLGPRGYNEQFF.

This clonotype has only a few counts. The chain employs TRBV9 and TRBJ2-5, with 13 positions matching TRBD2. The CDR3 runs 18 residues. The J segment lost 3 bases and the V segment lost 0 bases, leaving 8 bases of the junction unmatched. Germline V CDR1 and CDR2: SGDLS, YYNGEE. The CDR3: CASSVGGTSGVLEETQYF. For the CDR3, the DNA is TGTGCCAGCAGCGTAGGTGGGACTAGCGGGGTGCTCGAAGAGACCCAGTACTTC.

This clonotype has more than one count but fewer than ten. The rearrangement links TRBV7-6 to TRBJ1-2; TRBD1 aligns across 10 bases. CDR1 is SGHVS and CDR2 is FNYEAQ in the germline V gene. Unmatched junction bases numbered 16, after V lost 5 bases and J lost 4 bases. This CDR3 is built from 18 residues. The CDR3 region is CASSETIDRGRGGYGYTF. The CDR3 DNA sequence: TGTGCCAGCAGCGAAACGATCGACAGGGGGCGAGGGGGCTATGGCTACACCTTC.

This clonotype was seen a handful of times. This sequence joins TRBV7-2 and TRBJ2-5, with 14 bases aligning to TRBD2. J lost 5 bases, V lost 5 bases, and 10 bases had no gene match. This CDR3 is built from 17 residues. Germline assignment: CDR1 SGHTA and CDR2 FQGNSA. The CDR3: CASSQPGLAGVTETQYF. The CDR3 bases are TGTGCCAGCAGCCAGCCGGGACTAGCGGGGGTGACGGAGACCCAGTACTTC.

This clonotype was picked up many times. The CDR3 protein is CSVQHRNTGELFF. CDR3 coding DNA: TGCAGCGTCCAACACAGGAACACCGGGGAGCTGTTTTTT. The chain employs TRBV29-1 and TRBJ2-2; D is undetermined. This CDR3 comprises 13 residues. In germline, CDR1 is SQVTM, CDR2 ANQGSEA. Trimming shortened V by 6 bases and J by 1 base, and 9 bases separated the two germline ends.

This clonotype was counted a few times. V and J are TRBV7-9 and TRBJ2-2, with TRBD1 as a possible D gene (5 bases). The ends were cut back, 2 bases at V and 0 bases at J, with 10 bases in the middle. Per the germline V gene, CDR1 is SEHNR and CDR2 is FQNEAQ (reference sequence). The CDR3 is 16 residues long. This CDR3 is CASSLWGRANTGELFF. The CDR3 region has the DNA TGTGCCAGCAGCTTATGGGGCAGGGCGAACACCGGGGAGCTGTTTTTT.

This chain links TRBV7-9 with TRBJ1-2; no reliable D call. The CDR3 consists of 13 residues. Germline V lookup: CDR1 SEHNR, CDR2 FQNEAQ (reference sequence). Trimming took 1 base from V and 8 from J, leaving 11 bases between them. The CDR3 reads CASSLDPLEGYTF. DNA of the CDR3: TGTGCCAGCAGCTTAGACCCACTGGAGGGCTACACCTTC. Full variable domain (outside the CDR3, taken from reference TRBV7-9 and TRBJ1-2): DTGVSQNPRHKITKRGQNVTFRCDPISEHNRLYWYRQTLGQGPEFLTYFQNEAQLEKSRLLSDRFSAERPKGSFSTLEIQRTEQGDSAMYLCASSLDPLEGYTFGSGTRLTVV.

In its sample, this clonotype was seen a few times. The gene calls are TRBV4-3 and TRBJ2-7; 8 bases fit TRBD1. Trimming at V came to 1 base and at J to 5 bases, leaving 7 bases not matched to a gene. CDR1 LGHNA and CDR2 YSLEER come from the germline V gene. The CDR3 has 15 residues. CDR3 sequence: CASSQGSGGKDEQYF. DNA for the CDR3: TGCGCCAGCAGCCAAGGGTCAGGGGGCAAGGACGAGCAGTACTTC.

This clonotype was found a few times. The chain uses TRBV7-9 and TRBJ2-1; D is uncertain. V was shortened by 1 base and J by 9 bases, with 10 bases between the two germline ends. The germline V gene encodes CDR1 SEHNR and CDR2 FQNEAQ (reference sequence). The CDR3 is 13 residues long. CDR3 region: CASSLDTLTEQFF. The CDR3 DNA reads TGTGCCAGCAGCTTAGATACACTAACTGAGCAGTTCTTC.

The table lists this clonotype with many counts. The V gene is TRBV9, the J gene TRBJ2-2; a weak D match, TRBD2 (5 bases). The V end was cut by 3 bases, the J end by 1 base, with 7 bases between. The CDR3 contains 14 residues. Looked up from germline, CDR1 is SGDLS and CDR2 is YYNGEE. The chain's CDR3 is CASSGSGNTGELFF. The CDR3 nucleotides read TGTGCCAGCAGCGGCAGCGGGAACACCGGGGAGCTGTTTTTT.

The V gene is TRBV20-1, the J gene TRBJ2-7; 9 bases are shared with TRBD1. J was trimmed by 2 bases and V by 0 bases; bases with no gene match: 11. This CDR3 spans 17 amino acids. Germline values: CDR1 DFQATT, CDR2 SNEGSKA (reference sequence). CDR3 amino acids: CSAREREWDRDPYEQYF. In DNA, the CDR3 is TGCAGTGCTAGAGAGAGAGAGTGGGACAGGGATCCCTACGAGCAGTACTTC.

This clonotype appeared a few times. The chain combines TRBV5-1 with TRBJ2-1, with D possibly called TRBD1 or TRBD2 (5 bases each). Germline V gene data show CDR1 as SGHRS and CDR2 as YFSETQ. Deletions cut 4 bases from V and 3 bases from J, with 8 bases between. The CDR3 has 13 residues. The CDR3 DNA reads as TGCGCCAGCAGCGGGACCGTCTACAATGAGCAGTTCTTC. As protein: CASSGTVYNEQFF.

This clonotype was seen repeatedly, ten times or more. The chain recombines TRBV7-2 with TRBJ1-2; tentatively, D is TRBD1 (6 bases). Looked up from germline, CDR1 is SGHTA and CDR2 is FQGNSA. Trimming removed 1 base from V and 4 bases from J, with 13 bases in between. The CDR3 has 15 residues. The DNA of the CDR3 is TGTGCCAGCAGCTTAGTAGGGGGAGGAAGCTATGGCTACACCTTC. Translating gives CASSLVGGGSYGYTF.

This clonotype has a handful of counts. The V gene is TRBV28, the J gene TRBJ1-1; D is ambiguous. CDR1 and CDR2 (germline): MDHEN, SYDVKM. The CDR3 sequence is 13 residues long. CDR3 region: CAANSFMNTEAFF. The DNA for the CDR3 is TGTGCAGCAAACAGCTTCATGAACACTGAAGCTTTCTTT.

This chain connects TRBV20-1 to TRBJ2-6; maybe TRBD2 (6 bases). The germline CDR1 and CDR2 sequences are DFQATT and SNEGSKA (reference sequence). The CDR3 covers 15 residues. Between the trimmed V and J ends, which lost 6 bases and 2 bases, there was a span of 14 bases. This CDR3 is CSAPHAGPGANVLTF. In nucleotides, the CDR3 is TGCAGTGCCCCACACGCGGGGCCTGGGGCCAACGTCCTGACTTTC.

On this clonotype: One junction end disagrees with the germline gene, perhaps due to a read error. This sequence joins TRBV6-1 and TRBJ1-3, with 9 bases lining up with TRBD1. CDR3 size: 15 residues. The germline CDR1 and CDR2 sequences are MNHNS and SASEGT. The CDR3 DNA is TGTGCCAGCAGGGGACAGGGTTCGTATGGAAACACCATCTATTTT. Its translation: CASRGQGSYGNTIYF.

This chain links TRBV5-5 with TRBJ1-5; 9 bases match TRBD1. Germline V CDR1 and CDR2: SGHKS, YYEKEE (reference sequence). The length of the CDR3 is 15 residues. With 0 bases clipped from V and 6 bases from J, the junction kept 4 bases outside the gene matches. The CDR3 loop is CASSLGDRVGQPQHF. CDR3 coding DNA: TGTGCCAGCAGCTTGGGGGACAGGGTGGGTCAGCCCCAGCATTTT.

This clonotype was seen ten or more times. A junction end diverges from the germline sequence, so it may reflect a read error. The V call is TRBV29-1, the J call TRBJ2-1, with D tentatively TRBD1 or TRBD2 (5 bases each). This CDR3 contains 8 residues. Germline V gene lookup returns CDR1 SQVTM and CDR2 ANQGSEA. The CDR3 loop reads CSVDRGDF. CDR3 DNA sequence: TGCAGCGTTGATCGAGGGGACTTC.

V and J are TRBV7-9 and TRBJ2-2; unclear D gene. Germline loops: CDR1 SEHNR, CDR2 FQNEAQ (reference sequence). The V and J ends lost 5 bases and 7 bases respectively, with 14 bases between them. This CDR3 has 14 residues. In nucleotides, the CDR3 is TGTGCCAGCAGCCCCCGGGTGTCGGTCGGGGAGCTGTTTTTT. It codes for CASSPRVSVGELFF.

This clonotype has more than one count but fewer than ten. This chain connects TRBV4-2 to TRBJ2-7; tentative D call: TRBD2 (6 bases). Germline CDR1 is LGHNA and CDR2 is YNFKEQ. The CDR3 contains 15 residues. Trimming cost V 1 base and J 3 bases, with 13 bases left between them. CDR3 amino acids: CASSQVQAGSYEQYF. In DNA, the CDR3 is TGTGCCAGCAGCCAAGTTCAGGCGGGGAGCTACGAGCAGTACTTC.

The CDR3 loop reads CASSRGQGGAGELFF. For the CDR3, the DNA is TGTGCCAGCAGCCGGGGTCAGGGGGGGGCCGGGGAGCTGTTTTTT. The chain uses TRBV9 and TRBJ2-2; possibly TRBD1 or TRBD2 for D (7 bases each). Germline V gives CDR1 SGDLS, CDR2 YYNGEE. The CDR3 totals 15 residues. V was pared by 4 bases and J by 6 bases, with 16 bases between.

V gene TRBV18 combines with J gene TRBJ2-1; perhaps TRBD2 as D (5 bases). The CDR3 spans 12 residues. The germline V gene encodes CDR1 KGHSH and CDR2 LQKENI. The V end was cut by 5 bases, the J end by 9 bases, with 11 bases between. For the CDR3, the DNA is TGTGCCAGCTCAATACCTGGAGGTGAGCAGTTCTTC. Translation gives CASSIPGGEQFF.

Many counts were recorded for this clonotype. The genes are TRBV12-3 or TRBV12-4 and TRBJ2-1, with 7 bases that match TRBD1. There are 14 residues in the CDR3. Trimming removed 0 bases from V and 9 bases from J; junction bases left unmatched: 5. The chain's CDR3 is CASSLATTGFEQFF. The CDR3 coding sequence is TGTGCCAGCAGTTTAGCGACGACAGGGTTTGAGCAGTTCTTC.

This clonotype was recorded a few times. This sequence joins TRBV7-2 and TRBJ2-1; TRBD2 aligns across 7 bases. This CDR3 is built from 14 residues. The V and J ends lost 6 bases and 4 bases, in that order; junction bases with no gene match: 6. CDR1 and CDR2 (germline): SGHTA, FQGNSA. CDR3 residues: CASRDPGGYNEQFF. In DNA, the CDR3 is TGTGCCAGCAGGGACCCGGGGGGATACAATGAGCAGTTCTTC.

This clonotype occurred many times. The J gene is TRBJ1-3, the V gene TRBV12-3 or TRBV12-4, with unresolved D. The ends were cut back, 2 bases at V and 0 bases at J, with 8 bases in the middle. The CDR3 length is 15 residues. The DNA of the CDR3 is TGTGCCAGCAGTTTACTAATGAGCTCTGGAAACACCATATATTTT. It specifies CASSLLMSSGNTIYF.

CDR3 region: CSAPGTDYNSPLHF. The DNA of the CDR3 is TGCAGTGCCCCGGGGACCGATTATAATTCACCCCTCCACTTT. The chain carries TRBV20-1 and TRBJ1-6; D might be TRBD1 (5 bases). Trimming removed 6 bases from V and 4 bases from J, with 13 bases in between. Germline CDR1 is DFQATT and CDR2 is SNEGSKA (reference sequence). The CDR3 is 14 amino acids.

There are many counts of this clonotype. The CDR3 reads CSARVATGNSYEQYF. The CDR3 nucleotides are TGCAGTGCTAGGGTGGCGACAGGGAACTCCTACGAGCAGTACTTC. The rearrangement links TRBV20-1 to TRBJ2-7; 7 bases are a match to TRBD1. V shed 3 bases and J 0 bases; nucleotides not matched to a gene: 8. This CDR3 is 15 amino acids long. CDR1 and CDR2 (germline): DFQATT, SNEGSKA (reference sequence).